These 28 T cell receptor beta chains came from one sample sequenced in a study of control samples from healthy donors and cancer patients. Clones were sequenced by immunoSEQ multiplex PCR, and TCRdb holds only the in-frame ones, with some missing. The table lists around 190,000 clones, around 94% of them singletons. The sequenced sample consisted of blood. The receptors stem from a man aged 25 to 45 in good health.

This chain joins TRBV3-1 (or the pseudogene TRBV3-2) and TRBJ2-1; D is perhaps TRBD1 (5 bases). The V end lost 4 bases, the J end lost 2 bases, and 9 bases lay between the germline ends. The CDR3 consists of 14 residues. CDR1 is LGHDT and CDR2 is YNNKEL in the germline V gene (reference sequence). CDR3 nucleotide sequence: TGTGCCAGCAGCCGGACATTCACCTACAATGAGCAGTTCTTC. Its translation: CASSRTFTYNEQFF.

About this clone: Other DNA sequences in the sample encode the same CDR3. V usage is TRBV28 and J usage is TRBJ1-5, with no clear D. The germline gives CDR1 MDHEN, CDR2 SYDVKM. V was cut by 4 bases and J by 2 bases, with 12 bases left in between. This CDR3 region has 15 residues. The CDR3 coding sequence is TGTGCCAGCAGTTCCCCCGGAGGAGGCAATCAGCCCCAGCATTTT. Translation: CASSSPGGGNQPQHF.

This CDR3 is CASSYGRNNEQFF. CDR3 bases: TGTGCCAGCAGTTACGGCAGGAACAATGAGCAGTTCTTC. The chain uses TRBV6-5 and TRBJ2-1; no firm D call. CDR1 is MNHEY and CDR2 is SVGAGI in the germline V gene. This CDR3 is built from 13 residues. Trimming took off 2 bases at V and 5 bases at J, with 7 bases between the two ends.

V gene TRBV5-4 combines with J gene TRBJ2-2; tentatively, D is TRBD2 (5 bases). Germline V gives CDR1 SGHNT, CDR2 YYREEE (reference sequence). CDR3 size: 14 residues. Between the trimmed V and J ends, which lost 4 bases and 6 bases, there was a span of 13 bases. The DNA for the CDR3 is TGTGCCAGCAGCCGCCTCGCGAGGGCCGGGGAGCTGTTTTTT. It codes for CASSRLARAGELFF.

The CDR3 loop reads CASSPNRGTGNTIYF. In DNA, the CDR3 is TGTGCCAGCAGCCCGAACAGGGGGACTGGAAACACCATATATTTT. The rearrangement links TRBV5-4 to TRBJ1-3, with TRBD1 identical over 8 bases. V gave up 4 bases and J gave up 2 bases; unmatched junction bases: 5. CDR1 is SGHNT and CDR2 is YYREEE in the germline V gene (reference sequence). The CDR3 has 15 amino acids.

CDR3 amino acids: CASSRQYNEQFF. CDR3 sequence (DNA): TGTGCCAGCAGCCGCCAGTACAATGAGCAGTTCTTC. The rearrangement uses TRBV14 and TRBJ2-1; D is unresolved. The CDR3 contains 12 residues. CDR1 is SGHDN and CDR2 is FVKESK in the germline V gene. With 4 bases removed from V and 4 bases from J, the gap between germline ends came to 5 bases.

V and J are TRBV10-3 and TRBJ1-2; TRBD1 matches 8 bases. This CDR3 comprises 13 residues. The germline CDR1 and CDR2 sequences are ENHRY and SYGVKD. V dropped 5 bases and J dropped 3; count of bases not matched to a gene: 2. The CDR3, as DNA: TGTGCCATCAGTTCGGACAGGGACTATGGCTACACCTTC. Translated, it gives CAISSDRDYGYTF.

CDR3 residues: CASSSEVGGNTIYF. CDR3 bases: TGCGCCAGCAGCTCGGAGGTTGGTGGAAACACCATATATTTT. The chain couples TRBV4-1 to TRBJ1-3; D gene ambiguous. V was trimmed by 5 bases and J by 3 bases, leaving 11 bases between them. This CDR3 region has 14 residues. Germline CDR1 and CDR2: MGHRA and YSYEKL.

This clone has just a few counts. This chain uses TRBV19 with TRBJ1-5, with D tentatively TRBD1 (5 bases). Trimming removed 6 bases from V and 0 bases from J, with 12 bases in between. CDR3 length: 15 residues. Germline CDR1 reads LNHDA; CDR2 reads SQIVND (reference sequence). DNA for the CDR3: TGTGCCAGTAGACCGGGACGGTATAGCAATCAGCCCCAGCATTTT. Protein product: CASRPGRYSNQPQHF.

The chain joins TRBV5-1 to TRBJ1-1; weak D call: TRBD1 (6 bases). The CDR3 extends over 15 amino acids. The germline V and J ends were trimmed by 4 bases and 5 bases, with 18 bases remaining between them. CDR1 is SGHRS, CDR2 YFSETQ, per germline. The CDR3 sequence: CASSQMGAPGTEAFF. The CDR3 DNA is TGCGCCAGCAGCCAGATGGGGGCGCCGGGGACTGAAGCTTTCTTT.

This clone came up once. The V and J genes are TRBV6-6 and TRBJ1-4; D unclear. This CDR3 spans 16 amino acids. V was trimmed by 5 bases and J by 0 bases, leaving 13 bases between them. Germline V gene data show CDR1 as MNHNY and CDR2 as SVGAGI (reference sequence). In nucleotides, the CDR3 is TGTGCCAGCAGTACTCACAGCCGTTCAACTAATGAAAAACTGTTTTTT. Its protein is CASSTHSRSTNEKLFF.

The chain is built from TRBV11-2 and TRBJ2-1, with 11 nucleotides matching TRBD2. Germline CDR1 is SGHAT and CDR2 is FQNNGV. After removal of 5 bases from V and 3 bases from J, the junction contained 3 bases not matched to a gene. This CDR3 contains 15 residues. The CDR3 sequence: CASSVGLADYNEQFF. Here the CDR3 DNA reads TGTGCCAGCAGCGTGGGACTAGCGGACTACAATGAGCAGTTCTTC.

The chain carries TRBV15 and TRBJ2-4; possibly TRBD2 for D (5 bases). The CDR3 runs 15 residues. CDR1 is LNHNV, CDR2 YYDKDF, per germline (reference sequence). Between the trimmed V and J ends, which lost 3 bases and 5 bases, there was a span of 14 bases. In DNA, the CDR3 is TGTGCCACCAGCAGTAGCACTAGTAGCCAAAACATTCAGTACTTC. This encodes CATSSSTSSQNIQYF.

This clone was recorded a few times. CDR3 nucleotide sequence: TGTGCCAGCAGTACGGGACAGGGGGCTGAAAAACTGTTTTTT. It translates to CASSTGQGAEKLFF. The chain carries TRBV6-2 or TRBV6-3 and TRBJ1-4, with TRBD1 matching over 12 bases. V was clipped by 5 bases and J by 7 bases; unmatched bases: 2. The CDR3 is made up of 14 amino acids. The germline V gene encodes CDR1 MNHEY and CDR2 SVGEGT.

The V and J genes are TRBV2 and TRBJ2-7; the D gene is possibly TRBD1 (5 bases). Trimming removed 8 bases at V and 3 bases at J, with 11 bases between. This CDR3 contains 12 residues. Germline V gene sequence: CDR1 SNHLY, CDR2 FYNNEI. CDR3 coding DNA: TGTGCCAGCGGGCTAAGGGGCTACGAGCAGTACTTC. This gives the protein CASGLRGYEQYF.

The gene calls are TRBV6-1 and TRBJ1-1; D perhaps matches TRBD1 (6 bases). The CDR3 covers 15 residues. V was pared by 1 base and J by 1 base, with 10 bases between. Germline V gene sequence: CDR1 MNHNS, CDR2 SASEGT. DNA for the CDR3: TGTGCCAGCAGTGAAGGGGGGCTGGGGAACACTGAAGCTTTCTTT. This sequence encodes CASSEGGLGNTEAFF.

This clone appeared once. The V and J genes are TRBV30 and TRBJ1-4; D may be TRBD1 (5 bases). Trimming cost V 4 bases and J 8 bases, with 11 bases left between them. The CDR3 has 12 amino acids. The germline gives CDR1 GTSNPN, CDR2 SVGIG (reference sequence). The CDR3 loop reads CAWTGQGEKLFF. Here the CDR3 DNA reads TGTGCCTGGACGGGGCAGGGAGAAAAACTGTTTTTT.

The gene calls are TRBV5-6 and TRBJ1-1; 7 bases map to TRBD1. In germline, CDR1 is SGHDT, CDR2 YYEEEE. The CDR3 is 14 residues long. V gave up 4 bases and J gave up 5 bases; unmatched junction bases: 8. This CDR3 reads CASSRYTGETEAFF. The CDR3 nucleotides read TGTGCCAGCAGCCGATATACAGGGGAAACTGAAGCTTTCTTT.

The chain carries TRBV20-1 and TRBJ2-7; D call uncertain. With 7 bases removed from V and 4 bases from J, the gap between germline ends came to 8 bases. CDR1 is DFQATT and CDR2 is SNEGSKA in the germline V gene (reference sequence). The CDR3 covers 10 residues. The DNA for the CDR3 is TGCAGTGTCGTGGAGTACGAGCAGTACTTC. Its protein product is CSVVEYEQYF.

The V and J genes are TRBV18 and TRBJ1-6; 7 bases align to TRBD1. The CDR3 is made up of 15 amino acids. After removal of 3 bases from V and 8 bases from J, the junction contained 7 bases not matched to a gene. Germline V gene sequence: CDR1 KGHSH, CDR2 LQKENI. CDR3 nucleotides: TGTGCCAGCTCACCTCAAGGACAGGCGGATTCACCCCTCCACTTT. This encodes CASSPQGQADSPLHF.

The chain is built from TRBV7-8 and TRBJ2-1; 9 nucleotides agree with TRBD2. The V gene end was trimmed by 4 bases and the J gene end by 6 bases; junction bases not matched to a gene: 7. CDR3 size: 15 residues. Germline V lookup: CDR1 SGHVS, CDR2 FQNEAQ. Here the CDR3 DNA reads TGTGCCAGCAGCTCAACGGGACTAGCCCTCAATGAGCAGTTCTTC. It is translated as CASSSTGLALNEQFF. Full variable domain (remainder filled in from reference TRBV7-8 and TRBJ2-1): GAGVSQSPRYKVAKRGQDVALRCDPISGHVSLFWYQQALGQGPEFLTYFQNEAQLDKSGLPSDRFFAERPEGSVSTLKIQRTQQEDSAVYLCASSSTGLALNEQFFGPGTRLTVL.

The chain combines TRBV18 with TRBJ1-2; D remains ambiguous. Trimming removed 2 bases from V and 3 bases from J, with 7 bases in between. Germline V gene sequence: CDR1 KGHSH, CDR2 LQKENI. The CDR3 consists of 13 residues. The CDR3 bases are TGTGCCAGCTCACCAGGGGTCGACTATGGCTACACCTTC. It yields the protein CASSPGVDYGYTF.

This chain uses TRBV30 with TRBJ1-1; TRBD1 might be the D (6 bases). The CDR3 is 14 residues long. V lost 0 bases, J lost 6 bases, and 14 bases lay in between. Germline V gene data show CDR1 as GTSNPN and CDR2 as SVGIG (reference sequence). The DNA for the CDR3 is TGTGCCTGGAGTGTACACGGGGGGGCGGCTGAAGCTTTCTTT. It yields the protein CAWSVHGGAAEAFF.

In this sample, this clone turned up once. Other DNA sequences in this sample translate to the same CDR3. The J gene is TRBJ1-2, the V gene TRBV27; D not resolved. Germline CDR1 reads MNHEY; CDR2 reads SMNVEV (reference sequence). This CDR3 region has 14 residues. V gave up 3 bases and J gave up 0 bases, with 8 bases separating them. The CDR3 sequence is CASSLDGTNYGYTF. The CDR3 DNA sequence: TGTGCCAGCAGTTTGGACGGAACTAACTATGGCTACACCTTC.

V and J are TRBV30 and TRBJ1-3; D is ambiguous. Germline V gene sequence: CDR1 GTSNPN, CDR2 SVGIG (reference sequence). The CDR3 is 12 residues long. V lost 4 bases, J lost 0 bases, and 4 bases lay in between. The CDR3: CAWKYSGNTIYF. The DNA of the CDR3 is TGTGCCTGGAAGTACTCTGGAAACACCATATATTTT.

This clone is a singleton in its sample. The chain uses TRBV19 and TRBJ1-3; D gene unclear. V was trimmed by 6 bases and J by 0 bases, leaving 9 bases between them. Looked up from germline, CDR1 is LNHDA and CDR2 is SQIVND (reference sequence). The CDR3 totals 14 residues. The CDR3 sequence is CASRSSHSGNTIYF. The CDR3, as DNA: TGTGCCAGTAGATCATCTCACTCTGGAAACACCATATATTTT.

The chain links TRBV5-1 to TRBJ2-7, with unresolved D. CDR3 size: 12 residues. CDR1 is SGHRS and CDR2 is YFSETQ in the germline V gene. V lost 0 bases and J lost 9, with 10 bases in between. The CDR3 is CASSLGGIVQYF. The CDR3 nucleotides are TGCGCCAGCAGCTTGGGTGGAATCGTGCAGTACTTC. Together with reference TRBV5-1 and TRBJ2-7, the CDR3 gives the full variable domain: KAGVTQTPRYLIKTRGQQVTLSCSPISGHRSVSWYQQTPGQGLQFLFEYFSETQRNKGNFPGRFSGRQFSNSRSEMNVSTLELGDSALYLCASSLGGIVQYFGPGTRLTVT.

The chain has TRBV6-2 or TRBV6-3 and TRBJ2-3; no definite D call. V was trimmed by 6 bases and J by 3 bases, leaving 7 bases between them. The CDR3 spans 12 residues. In germline, CDR1 is MNHEY, CDR2 SVGEGT. CDR3 bases: TGTGCCAGCAGCCAGAAGACAGATACGCAGTATTTT. It codes for CASSQKTDTQYF.